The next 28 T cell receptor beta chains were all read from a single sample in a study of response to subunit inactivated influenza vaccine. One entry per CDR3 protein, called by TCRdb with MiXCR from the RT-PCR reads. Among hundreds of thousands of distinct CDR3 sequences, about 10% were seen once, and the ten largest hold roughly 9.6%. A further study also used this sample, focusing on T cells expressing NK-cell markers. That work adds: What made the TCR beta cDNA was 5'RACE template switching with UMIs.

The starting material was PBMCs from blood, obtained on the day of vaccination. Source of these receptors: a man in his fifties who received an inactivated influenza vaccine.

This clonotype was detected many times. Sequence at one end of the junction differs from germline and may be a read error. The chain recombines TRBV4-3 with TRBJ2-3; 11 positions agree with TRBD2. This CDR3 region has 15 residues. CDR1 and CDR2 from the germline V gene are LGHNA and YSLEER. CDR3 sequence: CASSRTSGSTDTQYF. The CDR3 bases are TGTGCCAGCAGCAGGACTAGCGGGAGCACAGATACGCAGTATTTT.

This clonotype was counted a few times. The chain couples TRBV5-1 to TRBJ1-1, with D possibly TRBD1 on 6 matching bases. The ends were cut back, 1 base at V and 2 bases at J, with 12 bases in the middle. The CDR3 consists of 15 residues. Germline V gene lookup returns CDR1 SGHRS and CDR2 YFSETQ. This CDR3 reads CASSLKGHGNTEAFF. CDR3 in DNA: TGCGCCAGCAGCTTGAAGGGACACGGCAACACTGAAGCTTTCTTT. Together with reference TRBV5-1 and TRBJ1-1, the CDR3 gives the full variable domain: KAGVTQTPRYLIKTRGQQVTLSCSPISGHRSVSWYQQTPGQGLQFLFEYFSETQRNKGNFPGRFSGRQFSNSRSEMNVSTLELGDSALYLCASSLKGHGNTEAFFGQGTRLTVV.

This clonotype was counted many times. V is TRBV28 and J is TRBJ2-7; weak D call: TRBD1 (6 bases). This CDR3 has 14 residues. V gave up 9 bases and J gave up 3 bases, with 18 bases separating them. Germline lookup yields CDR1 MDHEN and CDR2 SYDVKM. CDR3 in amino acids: CASKSTGSGYEQYF. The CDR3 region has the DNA TGTGCCAGTAAAAGCACAGGGTCGGGCTACGAGCAGTACTTC.

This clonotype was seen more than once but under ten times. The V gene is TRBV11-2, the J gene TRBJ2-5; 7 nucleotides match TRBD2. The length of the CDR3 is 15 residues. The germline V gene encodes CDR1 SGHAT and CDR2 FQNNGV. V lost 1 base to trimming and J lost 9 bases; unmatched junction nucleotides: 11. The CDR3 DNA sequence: TGTGCCAGCAGCTTAGGGAGACTAGCCCTAGGGGCCCAGTACTTC. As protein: CASSLGRLALGAQYF.

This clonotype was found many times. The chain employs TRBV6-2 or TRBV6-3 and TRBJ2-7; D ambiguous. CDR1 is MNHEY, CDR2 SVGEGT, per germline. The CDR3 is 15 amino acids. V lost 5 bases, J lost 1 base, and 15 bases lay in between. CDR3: CASSQRHLPSYEQYF. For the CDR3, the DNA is TGTGCCAGCAGTCAGAGACACCTACCTTCCTACGAGCAGTACTTC.

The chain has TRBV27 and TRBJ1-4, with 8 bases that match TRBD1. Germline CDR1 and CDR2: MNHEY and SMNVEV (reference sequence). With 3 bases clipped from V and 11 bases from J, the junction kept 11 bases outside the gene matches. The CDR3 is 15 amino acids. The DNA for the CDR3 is TGTGCCAGCAGTTTTCGGTTGGACAGGGCCCCTAAACTGTTTTTT. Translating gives CASSFRLDRAPKLFF. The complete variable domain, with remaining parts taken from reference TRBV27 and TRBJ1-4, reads EAQVTQNPRYLITVTGKKLTVTCSQNMNHEYMSWYRQDPGLGLRQIYYSMNVEVTDKGDVPEGYKVSRKEKRNFPLILESPSPNQTSLYFCASSFRLDRAPKLFFGSGTQLSVL.

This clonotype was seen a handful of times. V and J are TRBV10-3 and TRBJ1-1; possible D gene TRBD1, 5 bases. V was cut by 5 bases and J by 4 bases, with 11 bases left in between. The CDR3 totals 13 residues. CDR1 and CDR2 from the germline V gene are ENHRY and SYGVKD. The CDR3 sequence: CAISTGTFTEAFF. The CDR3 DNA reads TGTGCCATCAGTACCGGGACCTTCACTGAAGCTTTCTTT.

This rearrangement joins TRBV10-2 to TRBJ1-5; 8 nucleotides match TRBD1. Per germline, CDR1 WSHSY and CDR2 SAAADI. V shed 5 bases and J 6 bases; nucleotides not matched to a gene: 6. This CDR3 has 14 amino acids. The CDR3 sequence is CASSSGQGIQPQHF. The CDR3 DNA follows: TGCGCCAGCAGTAGTGGACAGGGAATTCAGCCCCAGCATTTT.

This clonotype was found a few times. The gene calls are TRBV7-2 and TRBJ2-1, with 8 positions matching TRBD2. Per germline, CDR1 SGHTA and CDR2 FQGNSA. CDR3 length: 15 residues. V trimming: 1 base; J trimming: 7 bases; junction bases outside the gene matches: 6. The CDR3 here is CASSLDREGHNEQFF. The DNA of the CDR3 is TGTGCCAGCAGCTTAGATCGGGAGGGCCATAATGAGCAGTTCTTC. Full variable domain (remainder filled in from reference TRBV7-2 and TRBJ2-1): GAGVSQSPSNKVTEKGKDVELRCDPISGHTALYWYRQSLGQGLEFLIYFQGNSAPDKSGLPSDRFSAERTGGSVSTLTIQRTQQEDSAVYLCASSLDREGHNEQFFGPGTRLTVL.

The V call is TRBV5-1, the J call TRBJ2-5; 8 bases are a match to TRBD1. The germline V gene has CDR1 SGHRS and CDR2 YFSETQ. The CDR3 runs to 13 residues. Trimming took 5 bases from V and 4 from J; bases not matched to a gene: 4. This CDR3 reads CASRNTGGETQYF. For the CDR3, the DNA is TGCGCCAGCAGGAACACAGGGGGAGAGACCCAGTACTTC.

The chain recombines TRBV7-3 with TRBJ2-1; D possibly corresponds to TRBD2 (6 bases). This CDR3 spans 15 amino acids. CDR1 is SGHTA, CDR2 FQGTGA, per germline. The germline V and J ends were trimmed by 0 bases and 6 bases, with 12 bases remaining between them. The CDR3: CASSLTGTHTNEQFF. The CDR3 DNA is TGTGCCAGCAGCTTAACAGGGACTCACACCAATGAGCAGTTCTTC. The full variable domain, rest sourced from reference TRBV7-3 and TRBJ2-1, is GAGVSQTPSNKVTEKGKYVELRCDPISGHTALYWYRQSLGQGPEFLIYFQGTGAADDSGLPNDRFFAVRPEGSVSTLKIQRTERGDSAVYLCASSLTGTHTNEQFFGPGTRLTVL.

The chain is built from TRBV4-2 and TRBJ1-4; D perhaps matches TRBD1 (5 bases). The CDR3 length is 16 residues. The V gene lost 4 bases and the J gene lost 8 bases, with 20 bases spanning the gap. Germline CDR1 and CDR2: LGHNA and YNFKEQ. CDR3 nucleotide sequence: TGTGCCAGCAGCCCAGTAATCGCAGGGTTTGACGAAAAACTGTTTTTT. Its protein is CASSPVIAGFDEKLFF.

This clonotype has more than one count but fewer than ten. The CDR3, as DNA: TGCAGTGCCGGGTCTCTAGCGGGGTTCTCCTACGAGCAGTACTTC. Translation: CSAGSLAGFSYEQYF. This rearrangement joins TRBV20-1 to TRBJ2-7; 9 nucleotides line up with TRBD2. V lost 6 bases, J lost 0 bases, and 9 bases stayed unmatched. The CDR3 sequence is 15 residues long. Germline CDR1 reads DFQATT; CDR2 reads SNEGSKA (reference sequence).

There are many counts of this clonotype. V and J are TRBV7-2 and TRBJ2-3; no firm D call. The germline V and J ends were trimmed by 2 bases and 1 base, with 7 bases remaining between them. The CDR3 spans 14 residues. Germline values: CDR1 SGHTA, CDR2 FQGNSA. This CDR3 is CASSLIIGTDTQYF. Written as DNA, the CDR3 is TGTGCCAGCAGCTTAATTATCGGCACAGATACGCAGTATTTT.

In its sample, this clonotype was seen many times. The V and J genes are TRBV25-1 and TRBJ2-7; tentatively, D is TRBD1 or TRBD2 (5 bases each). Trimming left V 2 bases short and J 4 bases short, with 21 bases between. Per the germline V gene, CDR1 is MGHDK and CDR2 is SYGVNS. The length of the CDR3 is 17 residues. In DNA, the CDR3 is TGTGCCAGCAGTGAAGGGGGTCTCCTGGGTCTATCATACGAGCAGTACTTC. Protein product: CASSEGGLLGLSYEQYF.

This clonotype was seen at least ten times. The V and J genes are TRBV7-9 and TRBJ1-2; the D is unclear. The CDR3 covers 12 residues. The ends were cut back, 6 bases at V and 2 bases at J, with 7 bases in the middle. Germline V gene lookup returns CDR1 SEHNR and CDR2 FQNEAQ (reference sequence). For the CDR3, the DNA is TGTGCCAGCAGTCCTGGCAACTATGGCTACACCTTC. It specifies CASSPGNYGYTF.

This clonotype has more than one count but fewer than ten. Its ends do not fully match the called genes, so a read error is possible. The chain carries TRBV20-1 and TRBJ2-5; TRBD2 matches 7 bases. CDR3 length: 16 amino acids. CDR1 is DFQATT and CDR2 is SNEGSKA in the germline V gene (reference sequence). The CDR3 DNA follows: TGCAGTGTCAGAGCCGGCGCTAGCGGTTACCAAGAGAACCAGTACTTC. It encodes CSVRAGASGYQENQYF.

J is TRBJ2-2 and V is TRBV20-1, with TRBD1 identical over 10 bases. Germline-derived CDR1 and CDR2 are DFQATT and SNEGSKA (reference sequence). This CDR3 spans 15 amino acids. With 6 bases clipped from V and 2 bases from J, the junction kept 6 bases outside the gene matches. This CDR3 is CSAWGQGFNTGELFF. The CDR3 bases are TGCAGTGCCTGGGGACAGGGGTTCAACACCGGGGAGCTGTTTTTT.

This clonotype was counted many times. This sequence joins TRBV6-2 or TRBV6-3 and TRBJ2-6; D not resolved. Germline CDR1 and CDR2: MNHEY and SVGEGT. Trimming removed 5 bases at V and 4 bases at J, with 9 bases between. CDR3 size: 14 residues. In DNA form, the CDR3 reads TGTGCCAGCAGTAAGGCTGCCGGGGCCAACGTCCTGACTTTC. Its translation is CASSKAAGANVLTF.

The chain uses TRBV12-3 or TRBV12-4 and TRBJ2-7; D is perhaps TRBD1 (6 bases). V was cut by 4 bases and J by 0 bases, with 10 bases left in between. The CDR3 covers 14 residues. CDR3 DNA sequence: TGTGCCAGCAGTTCGTACAGGGACTCCTACGAGCAGTACTTC. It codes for CASSSYRDSYEQYF.

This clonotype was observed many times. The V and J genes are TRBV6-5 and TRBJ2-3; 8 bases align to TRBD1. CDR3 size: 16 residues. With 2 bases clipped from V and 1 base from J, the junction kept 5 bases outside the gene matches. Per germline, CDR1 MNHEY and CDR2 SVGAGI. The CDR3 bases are TGTGCCAGCAGTTACCTGACAGGGGATCGCACAGATACGCAGTATTTT. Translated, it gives CASSYLTGDRTDTQYF.

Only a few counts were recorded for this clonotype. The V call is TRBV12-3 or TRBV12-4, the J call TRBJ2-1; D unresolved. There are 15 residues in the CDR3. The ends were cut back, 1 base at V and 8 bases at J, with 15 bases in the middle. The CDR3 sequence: CASSLEGRIKDEQFF. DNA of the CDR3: TGTGCCAGCAGTTTAGAAGGCAGGATTAAGGATGAGCAGTTCTTC.

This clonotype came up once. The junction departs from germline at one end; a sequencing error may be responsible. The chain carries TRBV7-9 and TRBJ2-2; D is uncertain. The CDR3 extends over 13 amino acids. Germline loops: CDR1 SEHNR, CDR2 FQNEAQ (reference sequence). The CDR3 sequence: CASSFWATRELFF. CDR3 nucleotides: TGTGCCAGCAGCTTCTGGGCCACCAGGGAGCTGTTTTTT.

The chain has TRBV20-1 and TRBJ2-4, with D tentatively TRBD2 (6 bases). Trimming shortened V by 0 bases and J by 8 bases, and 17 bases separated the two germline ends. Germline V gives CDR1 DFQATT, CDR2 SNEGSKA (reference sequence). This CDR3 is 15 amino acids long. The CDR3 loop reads CSARDSRGWGDIQYF. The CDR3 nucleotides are TGCAGTGCTAGAGATAGCCGGGGGTGGGGGGACATTCAGTACTTC.

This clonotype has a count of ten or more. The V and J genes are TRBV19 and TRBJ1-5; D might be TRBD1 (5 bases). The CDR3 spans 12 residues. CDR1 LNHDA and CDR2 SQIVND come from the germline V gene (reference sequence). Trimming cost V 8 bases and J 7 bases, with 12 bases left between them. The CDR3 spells CASSKSGQPQHF. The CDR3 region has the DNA TGTGCCAGTTCGAAATCAGGGCAGCCCCAGCATTTT.

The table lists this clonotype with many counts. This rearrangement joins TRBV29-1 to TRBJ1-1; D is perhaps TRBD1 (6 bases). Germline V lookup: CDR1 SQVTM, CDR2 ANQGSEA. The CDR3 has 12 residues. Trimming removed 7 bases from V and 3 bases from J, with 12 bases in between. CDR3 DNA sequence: TGCAGCGCGATACAGGGAGACACTGAAGCTTTCTTT. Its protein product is CSAIQGDTEAFF.

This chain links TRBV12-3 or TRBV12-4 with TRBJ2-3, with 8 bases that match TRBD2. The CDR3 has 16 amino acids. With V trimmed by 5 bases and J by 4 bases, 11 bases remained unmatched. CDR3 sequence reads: CASSPQAGVPPDTQYF. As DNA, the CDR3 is TGTGCCAGCAGTCCCCAAGCGGGAGTGCCGCCAGATACGCAGTATTTT.

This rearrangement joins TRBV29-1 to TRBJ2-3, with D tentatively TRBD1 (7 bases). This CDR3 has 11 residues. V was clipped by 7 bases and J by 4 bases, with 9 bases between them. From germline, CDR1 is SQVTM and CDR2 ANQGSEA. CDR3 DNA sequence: TGCAGCGCAGGGGGGTCAGATACGCAGTATTTT. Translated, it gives CSAGGSDTQYF.